These 19 T cell receptor beta chains share one sample of origin, sequenced in a study of metastatic and nonmetastatic thyroid tumors. Patients were all untreated before their thyroid surgery. From the PCR reads, TCRdb re-called clones with MiXCR. The data show approximately 5,800 clones, roughly 29% seen once. The sample consisted of adjacent normal tissue. The receptor source for this set is a female donor with papillary thyroid cancer or a benign thyroid nodule (not recorded which). Some clones in this sample may be carry-over from other donors' samples.

V usage is TRBV28 and J usage is TRBJ2-3; tentatively, D is TRBD1 or TRBD2 (7 bases each). V was shortened by 0 bases and J by 0 bases, with 13 bases between the two germline ends. CDR1 is MDHEN, CDR2 SYDVKM, per germline. There are 17 residues in the CDR3. CDR3 coding DNA: TGTGCCAGCAGTTTATGGGGGGGGACAGCTAGCACAGATACGCAGTATTTT. Protein: CASSLWGGTASTDTQYF.

This clone was recorded at least ten times. The CDR3 region is CASSYLDPRQSSPLHF. The CDR3 nucleotides read TGTGCCAGCAGTTACCTCGACCCCCGACAGAGTTCACCCCTCCACTTT. The chain employs TRBV6-2 or TRBV6-3 and TRBJ1-6; perhaps TRBD1 as D (5 bases). The germline gives CDR1 MNHEY, CDR2 SVGEGT. Deletions cut 2 bases from V and 9 bases from J, with 17 bases between. There are 16 residues in the CDR3.

This clone has only one observation. The V and J genes are TRBV20-1 and TRBJ1-1; 8 nucleotides agree with TRBD1. Germline V CDR1 and CDR2: DFQATT, SNEGSKA (reference sequence). V dropped 4 bases and J dropped 3; count of bases not matched to a gene: 1. This CDR3 spans 12 amino acids. CDR3 loop: CSAKTGDTEAFF. The CDR3 coding sequence is TGCAGTGCTAAGACAGGGGACACTGAAGCTTTCTTT.

The rearrangement joins TRBV2 to TRBJ2-7; 8 positions agree with TRBD2. With V trimmed by 6 bases and J by 4 bases, 8 bases remained unmatched. Germline V CDR1 and CDR2: SNHLY, FYNNEI. CDR3 size: 14 residues. This chain's CDR3 is CASSVLAVTYEQYF. The CDR3 coding sequence is TGTGCCAGCAGCGTACTAGCGGTTACATACGAGCAGTACTTC.

V is TRBV20-1 and J is TRBJ1-5; D gene ambiguous. The V gene's germline CDR1 is DFQATT and CDR2 SNEGSKA (reference sequence). The V end was cut by 7 bases, the J end by 0 bases, with 13 bases between. CDR3 length: 14 residues. The CDR3 here is CSVAREHSNQPQHF. CDR3 bases: TGCAGTGTAGCGAGGGAACATAGCAATCAGCCCCAGCATTTT.

This clone has just a few counts. The rearrangement joins TRBV28 to TRBJ2-7, with D unresolved. Trimming left V 5 bases short and J 2 bases short, with 7 bases between. Looked up from germline, CDR1 is MDHEN and CDR2 is SYDVKM. This CDR3 comprises 12 residues. The CDR3: CASSPRAYEQYF. The CDR3, as DNA: TGTGCCAGCAGTCCCCGAGCCTACGAGCAGTACTTC. Full variable domain (rest looked up from reference TRBV28 and TRBJ2-7): DVKVTQSSRYLVKRTGEKVFLECVQDMDHENMFWYRQDPGLGLRLIYFSYDVKMKEKGDIPEGYSVSREKKERFSLILESASTNQTSMYLCASSPRAYEQYFGPGTRLTVT.

Only a few counts were recorded for this clone. V gene TRBV14 combines with J gene TRBJ2-7; 13 bases line up with TRBD2. The CDR3 consists of 16 residues. Germline loops: CDR1 SGHDN, CDR2 FVKESK. After removal of 4 bases from V and 6 bases from J, the junction contained 9 bases not matched to a gene. CDR3 residues: CASSPLGLAGDGEQYF. The DNA of the CDR3 is TGTGCCAGCAGCCCACTCGGACTAGCGGGAGACGGCGAGCAGTACTTC.

The rearrangement uses TRBV6-2 or TRBV6-3 and TRBJ2-3; D gene ambiguous. Germline loops: CDR1 MNHEY, CDR2 SVGEGT. Trimming stripped 7 bases from V and 0 bases from J, with 8 bases between. The CDR3 is 13 amino acids. This chain's CDR3 is CASTLQSTDTQYF. DNA of the CDR3: TGTGCCAGCACCCTACAGAGCACAGATACGCAGTATTTT.

The chain has TRBV3-1 and TRBJ2-1, with 12 positions matching TRBD2. Looked up from germline, CDR1 is LGHDT and CDR2 is YNNKEL (reference sequence). The CDR3 is 14 amino acids. Trimming at V came to 4 bases and at J to 9 bases, leaving 4 bases not matched to a gene. The CDR3 bases are TGTGCCAGCAGCCCGACTAGCGGGAGTACTGAGCAGTTCTTC. Protein: CASSPTSGSTEQFF.

The J gene is TRBJ2-7, the V gene TRBV11-2; 8 bases are shared with TRBD1. Germline CDR1 and CDR2: SGHAT and FQNNGV. The junction had 12 bases not matched to a gene; V was cut back by 7 bases and J by 4 bases. The CDR3 is 15 amino acids. The CDR3 DNA reads TGTGCCAGCAAACCAGGGGGCGCCGCCCCATACGAGCAGTACTTC. Amino acids: CASKPGGAAPYEQYF. The full variable domain, completed using reference TRBV11-2 and TRBJ2-7, is EAGVAQSPRYKIIEKRQSVAFWCNPISGHATLYWYQQILGQGPKLLIQFQNNGVVDDSQLPKDRFSAERLKGVDSTLKIQPAKLEDSAVYLCASKPGGAAPYEQYFGPGTRLTVT.

The rearrangement uses TRBV6-1 and TRBJ1-2, with a weak D call TRBD1 (5 bases). The ends were cut back, 5 bases at V and 0 bases at J, with 16 bases in the middle. CDR3 length: 16 amino acids. The germline V gene has CDR1 MNHNS and CDR2 SASEGT. Here the CDR3 reads CASSTDTGASNYGYTF. The CDR3 coding sequence is TGTGCCAGCAGTACAGATACCGGGGCCTCTAACTATGGCTACACCTTC.

This clone was seen more than once but under ten times. The V gene is TRBV20-1, the J gene TRBJ1-1; a possible D gene is TRBD1 (5 bases). V was clipped by 3 bases and J by 5 bases, with 10 bases between them. Germline V gene data show CDR1 as DFQATT and CDR2 as SNEGSKA (reference sequence). CDR3 length: 12 amino acids. CDR3 in DNA: TGCAGTGCTAGCCTAGGGACGACTGAAGCTTTCTTT. Amino acid sequence: CSASLGTTEAFF.

The chain couples TRBV5-1 to TRBJ2-2; D is perhaps TRBD1 (6 bases). This CDR3 comprises 13 residues. Deletions cut 7 bases from V and 6 bases from J, with 13 bases between. Germline V CDR1 and CDR2: SGHRS, YFSETQ. The CDR3 sequence: CASEFEGAGELFF. For the CDR3, the DNA is TGCGCCAGCGAGTTCGAGGGGGCCGGGGAGCTGTTTTTT. Combining the CDR3 with reference TRBV5-1 and TRBJ2-2 gives the whole variable domain KAGVTQTPRYLIKTRGQQVTLSCSPISGHRSVSWYQQTPGQGLQFLFEYFSETQRNKGNFPGRFSGRQFSNSRSEMNVSTLELGDSALYLCASEFEGAGELFFGEGSRLTVL.

This clone was seen a handful of times. This chain connects TRBV6-1 to TRBJ2-2; 7 bases are a match to TRBD2. Trimming removed 6 bases from V and 1 base from J; junction bases left unmatched: 11. The CDR3 has 17 amino acids. Germline V gene sequence: CDR1 MNHNS, CDR2 SASEGT. For the CDR3, the DNA is TGTGCCAGCAGCAGGTCTGGGGAGGGGATGAACACCGGGGAGCTGTTTTTT. The encoded protein is CASSRSGEGMNTGELFF.

There are a few counts of this clone. This clone may be a read error of a much larger clone one base away. The chain couples TRBV6-2 or TRBV6-3 to TRBJ2-7, with D unclear. The CDR3 has 16 residues. The germline CDR1 and CDR2 sequences are MNHEY and SVGEGT. V was trimmed by 0 bases and J by 3 bases, leaving 15 bases between them. CDR3 sequence (DNA): TGTGCCAGCAGTTACTCGATGTTCTCGGGTGACTACGAGCAGTACTTC. This codes for CASSYSMFSGDYEQYF.

This clone was seen a handful of times. The chain couples TRBV5-1 to TRBJ2-3; 10 positions agree with TRBD2. Germline values: CDR1 SGHRS, CDR2 YFSETQ. V shed 0 bases and J 3 bases; nucleotides not matched to a gene: 4. This CDR3 spans 16 amino acids. This CDR3 is CASSLVLAGGTDTQYF. In nucleotides, the CDR3 is TGCGCCAGCAGCTTGGTGTTAGCGGGAGGAACAGATACGCAGTATTTT. Full variable domain (missing parts from reference TRBV5-1 and TRBJ2-3): KAGVTQTPRYLIKTRGQQVTLSCSPISGHRSVSWYQQTPGQGLQFLFEYFSETQRNKGNFPGRFSGRQFSNSRSEMNVSTLELGDSALYLCASSLVLAGGTDTQYFGPGTRLTVL.

This rearrangement joins TRBV20-1 to TRBJ1-2; weak D call: TRBD1 (5 bases). Germline V gives CDR1 DFQATT, CDR2 SNEGSKA (reference sequence). The CDR3 runs 13 residues. The V gene lost 1 base and the J gene lost 5 bases, with 11 bases spanning the gap. This CDR3 is CSARGNRLYGYTF. The CDR3 DNA reads TGCAGTGCTAGAGGGAACAGGCTGTATGGCTACACCTTC.

This clone was found a few times. The rearrangement links TRBV6-1 to TRBJ2-7; D is undetermined. Trimming shortened V by 5 bases and J by 2 bases, and 13 bases separated the two germline ends. The germline V gene encodes CDR1 MNHNS and CDR2 SASEGT. The CDR3 covers 14 residues. For the CDR3, the DNA is TGTGCCAGCAGTAACACTCGAAGCCCCTACGAGCAGTACTTC. Its protein is CASSNTRSPYEQYF.

This chain joins TRBV7-2 and TRBJ1-2; TRBD1 agrees at 8 bases. CDR1 SGHTA and CDR2 FQGNSA come from the germline V gene. J gave up 8 bases and V 2 bases, and 10 bases lay outside the gene matches. The CDR3 extends over 15 amino acids. CDR3 DNA: TGTGCCAGCAGCTTATCGGGCAGGGGGCTTGGAGGCTACACCTTC. This sequence encodes CASSLSGRGLGGYTF.